A selection of T cell receptor beta chains follows, all from one sample in a study of blood T cell repertoires in COVID-19. This table comes from immunoSEQ multiplex PCR, and its TCRdb copy is limited to in-frame clones, with some not included. In the table there are about 120,000 clones, over 65% of which are singletons. The sequencing sample was made of peripheral blood. Source of these receptors: a woman in her sixties or seventies with acute or convalescent COVID-19. CDR3s include the opening cysteine and the closing phenylalanine or tryptophan. The D gene is left open where the match is weak. Rows give clone size only sometimes, using once, few, many, or a class for an expanded clone.

few,TRBV30,TRBD1,TRBJ1-6,TGTGCCTGGTCGAGGGACAGAAATTCACCCCTCCACTTT,CAWSRDRNSPLHF
few,TRBV3-1/TRBV3-2,.,TRBJ1-2,TGTGCCAGCAGCCAAGGACAGGACTATGGCTACACCTTC,CASSQGQDYGYTF
.,TRBV11-2,TRBD1,TRBJ1-1,TGTGCCAGCAGCCTAGGACAGGGCAATACTGAAGCTTTCTTT,CASSLGQGNTEAFF
.,TRBV11-2,.,TRBJ1-1,TGTGCCAGCAGCTTAGCAGCAGGGTTCACTGAAGCTTTCTTT,CASSLAAGFTEAFF
.,TRBV19,TRBD1,TRBJ2-6,TGTGCCAGTAGTGTCTTACAGGGGTCTGGGGCCAACGTCCTGACTTTC,CASSVLQGSGANVLTF
.,TRBV6-1,.,TRBJ1-4,TGTGCCAGCAGTGAAGCAGCCAGGCAGACTAATGAAAAACTGTTTTTT,CASSEAARQTNEKLFF
.,TRBV5-5,TRBD1,TRBJ2-5,TGTGCCAGCAGCCCTGGACAGGCGCAAGAGACCCAGTACTTC,CASSPGQAQETQYF
.,TRBV4-2,.,TRBJ2-6,TGTGCCAGCAGCCAAATTCTGCAAGCGGGCGAAGTGTCTGGGGCCAACGTCCTGACTTTC,CASSQILQAGEVSGANVLTF
few,TRBV18,.,TRBJ1-1,TGTGCCAGCTCACTACAGGTTGCCGGGACTGAAGCTTTCTTT,CASSLQVAGTEAFF
.,TRBV11-2,.,TRBJ1-2,TGTGCCAGCAGCTTCGACAGACAATATGGCTACACCTTC,CASSFDRQYGYTF
.,TRBV2,.,TRBJ2-5,TGTGCCAGCAGTGTGAGTGTCCAAGAGACCCAGTACTTC,CASSVSVQETQYF
.,TRBV4-3,.,TRBJ1-4,TGCGCCAGCAGCCAAGTCGAGGATCAAAAACTGTTTTTT,CASSQVEDQKLFF
.,TRBV12-3/TRBV12-4,.,TRBJ2-5,TGTGCCAGCAGCCGTTATCTCCAAGAGACCCAGTACTTC,CASSRYLQETQYF
.,TRBV3-1/TRBV3-2,.,TRBJ2-4,TGTGCCAGCAGCCAAGACGTCCCCGGGATTCAGTACTTC,CASSQDVPGIQYF
.,TRBV2,.,TRBJ2-2,TGTGCCAGCAGTGAATCGGGGAACACCGGGGAGCTGTTTTTT,CASSESGNTGELFF
.,TRBV25-1,TRBD1,TRBJ2-7,TGTGCCAGCAGTGACACCAACAGGGGGCGATACGAGCAGTACTTC,CASSDTNRGRYEQYF
.,TRBV2,TRBD1,TRBJ1-2,TGTGCCAGCAGCCCACAGGGGTATGGCTACACCTTC,CASSPQGYGYTF
.,TRBV2,.,TRBJ1-1,TGTGCCAGCAAGGAGAGCACTGAAGCTTTCTTT,CASKESTEAFF
.,TRBV3-1/TRBV3-2,TRBD1,TRBJ1-4,TGTGCCAGCAGCCGCAATATGGGACAGGGGGCTGAAAAACTGTTTTTT,CASSRNMGQGAEKLFF
.,TRBV18,.,TRBJ1-1,TGTGCCAGCTCACCACCGAACCGAGGGGGGGACACTGAAGCTTTCTTT,CASSPPNRGGDTEAFF
.,TRBV30,TRBD1,TRBJ1-5,TGTGCCTGGAGTGACGGGACAGATCAGCCCCAGCATTTT,CAWSDGTDQPQHF
few,TRBV27,.,TRBJ1-5,TGTGCCACCCCCCAACGGGGAGGGAGCCAGCCCCAGCATTTT,CATPQRGGSQPQHF
.,TRBV5-5,TRBD1,TRBJ1-1,TGTGCCAGCAGCTGGGGACAGTCGAACACTGAAGCTTTCTTT,CASSWGQSNTEAFF
.,TRBV2,TRBD2,TRBJ2-3,TGTGCCAGCAGTCCCAGCGGGGGGGAGGTAGATACGCAGTATTTT,CASSPSGGEVDTQYF
.,TRBV2,TRBD2,TRBJ2-2,TGTGCCAGCAGAAGCCTAGCGGGGGGAGCCGGGGAGCTGTTTTTT,CASRSLAGGAGELFF